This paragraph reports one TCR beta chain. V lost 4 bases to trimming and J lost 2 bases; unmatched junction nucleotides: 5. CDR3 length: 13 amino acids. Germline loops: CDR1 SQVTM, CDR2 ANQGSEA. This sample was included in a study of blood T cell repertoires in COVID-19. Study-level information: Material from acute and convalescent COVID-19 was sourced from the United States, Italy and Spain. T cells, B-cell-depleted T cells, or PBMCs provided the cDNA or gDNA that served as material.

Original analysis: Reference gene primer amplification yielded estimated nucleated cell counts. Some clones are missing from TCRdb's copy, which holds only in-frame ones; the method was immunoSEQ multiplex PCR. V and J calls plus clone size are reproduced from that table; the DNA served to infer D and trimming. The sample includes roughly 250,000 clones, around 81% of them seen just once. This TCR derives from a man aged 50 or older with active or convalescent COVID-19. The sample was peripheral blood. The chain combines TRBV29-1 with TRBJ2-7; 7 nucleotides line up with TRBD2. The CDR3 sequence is CSVVGGNTYEQYF. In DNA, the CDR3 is TGCAGCGTTGTCGGGGGGAACACCTACGAGCAGTACTTC.